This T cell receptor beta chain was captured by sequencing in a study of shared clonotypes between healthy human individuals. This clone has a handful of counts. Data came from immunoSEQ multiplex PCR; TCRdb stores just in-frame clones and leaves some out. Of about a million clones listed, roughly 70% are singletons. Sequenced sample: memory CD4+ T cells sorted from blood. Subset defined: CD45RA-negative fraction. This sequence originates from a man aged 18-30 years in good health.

The CDR3 nucleotides read TGTGCCAGCAACTCTCCAGGGGTTTGGGATCAGCCCCAGCATTTT. This sequence encodes CASNSPGVWDQPQHF. This chain joins TRBV28 and TRBJ1-5; D is perhaps TRBD1 (6 bases). V was cut by 7 bases and J by 5 bases, with 18 bases left in between. The V gene's germline CDR1 is MDHEN and CDR2 SYDVKM. The CDR3 spans 15 residues.